The clone carrying this T cell receptor beta chain has just one count. This sample is drawn from a study of blood T cell repertoires in COVID-19. Data came from immunoSEQ multiplex PCR; TCRdb stores just in-frame clones and leaves some out. This table has about 59,000 clones, around 90% appearing once. Germline-derived CDR1 and CDR2 are MNHEY and SVGAGI. Trimming left V 4 bases short and J 0 bases short, with 15 bases between. This CDR3 region has 16 residues. The rearrangement joins TRBV6-5 to TRBJ2-5; no clear D gene. The sequencing input was peripheral blood. This sequence originates from a man older than 75 with acute or convalescent COVID-19. The CDR3 nucleotides read TGTGCCAGCAGTTTGTCATCAACCCGGTACCAAGAGACCCAGTACTTC. Translation: CASSLSSTRYQETQYF.